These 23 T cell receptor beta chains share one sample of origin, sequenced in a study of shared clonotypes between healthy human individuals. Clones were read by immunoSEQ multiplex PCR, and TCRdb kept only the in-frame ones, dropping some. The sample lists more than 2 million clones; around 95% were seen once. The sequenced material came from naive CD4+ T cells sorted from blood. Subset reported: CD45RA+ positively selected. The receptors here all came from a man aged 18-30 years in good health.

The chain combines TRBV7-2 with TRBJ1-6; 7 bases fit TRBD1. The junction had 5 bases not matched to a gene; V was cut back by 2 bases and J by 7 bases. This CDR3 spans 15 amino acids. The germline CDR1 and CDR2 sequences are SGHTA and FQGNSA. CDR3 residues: CASSLRGQPNSPLHF. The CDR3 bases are TGTGCCAGCAGCTTAAGGGGACAGCCGAATTCACCCCTCCACTTT.

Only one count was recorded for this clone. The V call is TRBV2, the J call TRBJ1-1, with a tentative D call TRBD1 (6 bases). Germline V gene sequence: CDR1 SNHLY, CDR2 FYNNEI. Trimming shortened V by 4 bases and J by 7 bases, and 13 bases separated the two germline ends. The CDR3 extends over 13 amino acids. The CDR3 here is CASSARGSSEAFF. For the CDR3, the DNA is TGTGCCAGCAGTGCCAGGGGCTCGAGTGAAGCTTTCTTT.

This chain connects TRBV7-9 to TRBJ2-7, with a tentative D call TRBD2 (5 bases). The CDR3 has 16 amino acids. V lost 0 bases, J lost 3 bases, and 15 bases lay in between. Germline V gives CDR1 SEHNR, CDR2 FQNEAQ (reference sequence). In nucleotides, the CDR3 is TGTGCCAGCAGCTTAGCGGTAATAGCGACGGACTACGAGCAGTACTTC. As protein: CASSLAVIATDYEQYF.

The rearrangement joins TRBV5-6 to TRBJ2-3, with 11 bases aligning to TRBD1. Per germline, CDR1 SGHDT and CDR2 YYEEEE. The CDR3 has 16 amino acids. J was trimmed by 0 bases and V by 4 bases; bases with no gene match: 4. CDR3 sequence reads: CASSPDRGQSTDTQYF. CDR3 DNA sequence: TGTGCCAGCAGCCCGGACAGGGGGCAAAGCACAGATACGCAGTATTTT.

CDR3 residues: CASSSQVGQPQHF. CDR3 bases: TGTGCCAGCAGTTCACAGGTTGGGCAGCCCCAGCATTTT. This chain connects TRBV6-6 to TRBJ1-5, with D maybe TRBD1 (5 bases). CDR1 is MNHNY, CDR2 SVGAGI, per germline (reference sequence). This CDR3 spans 13 amino acids. Trimming removed 4 bases at V and 7 bases at J, with 11 bases between.

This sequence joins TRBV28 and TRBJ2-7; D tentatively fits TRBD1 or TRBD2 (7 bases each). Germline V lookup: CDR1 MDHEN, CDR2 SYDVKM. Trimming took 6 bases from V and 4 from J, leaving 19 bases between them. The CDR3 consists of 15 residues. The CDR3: CASSSPAGQKYEQYF. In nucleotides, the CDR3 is TGTGCCAGCAGCTCCCCAGCGGGACAGAAATACGAGCAGTACTTC.

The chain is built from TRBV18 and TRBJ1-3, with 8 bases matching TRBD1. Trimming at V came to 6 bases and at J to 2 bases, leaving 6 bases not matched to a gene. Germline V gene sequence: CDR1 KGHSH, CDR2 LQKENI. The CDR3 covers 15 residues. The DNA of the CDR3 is TGTGCCAGCTCCGTATTGACAGGGGCTGGAAACACCATATATTTT. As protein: CASSVLTGAGNTIYF.

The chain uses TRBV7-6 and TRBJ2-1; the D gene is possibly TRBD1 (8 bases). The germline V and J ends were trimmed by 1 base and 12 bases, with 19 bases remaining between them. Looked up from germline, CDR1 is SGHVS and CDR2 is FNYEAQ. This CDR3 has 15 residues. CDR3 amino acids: CASSLGGAGGTGQFF. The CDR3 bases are TGTGCCAGCAGCTTAGGAGGAGCCGGGGGGACAGGGCAGTTCTTC.

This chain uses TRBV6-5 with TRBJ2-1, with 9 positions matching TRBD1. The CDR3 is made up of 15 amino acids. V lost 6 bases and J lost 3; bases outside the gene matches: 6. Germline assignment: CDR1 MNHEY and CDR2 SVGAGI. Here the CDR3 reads CASSRPGQGYNEQFF. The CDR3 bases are TGTGCCAGCAGCCGACCGGGACAGGGCTACAATGAGCAGTTCTTC.

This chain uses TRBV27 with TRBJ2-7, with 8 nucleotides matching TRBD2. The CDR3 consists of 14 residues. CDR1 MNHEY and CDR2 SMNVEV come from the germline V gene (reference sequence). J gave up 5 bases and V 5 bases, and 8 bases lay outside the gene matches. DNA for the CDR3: TGTGCCAGCAGTCCACGGGGGGGCGTCCACGAGCAGTACTTC. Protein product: CASSPRGGVHEQYF.

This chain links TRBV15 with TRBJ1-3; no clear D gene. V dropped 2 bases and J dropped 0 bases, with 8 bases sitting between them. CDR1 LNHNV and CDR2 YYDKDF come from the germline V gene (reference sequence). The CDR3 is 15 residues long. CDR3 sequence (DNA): TGTGCCACCAGCAGAAAAGGGAGCTCTGGAAACACCATATATTTT. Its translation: CATSRKGSSGNTIYF.

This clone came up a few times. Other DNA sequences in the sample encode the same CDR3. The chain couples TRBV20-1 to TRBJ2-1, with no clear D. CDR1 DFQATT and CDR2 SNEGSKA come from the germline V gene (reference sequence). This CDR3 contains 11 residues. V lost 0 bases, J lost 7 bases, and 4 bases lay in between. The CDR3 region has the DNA TGCAGTGCTAGAGATATAAATGAGCAGTTCTTC. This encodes CSARDINEQFF.

Here the CDR3 reads CASSPGGYQETQYF. CDR3 DNA sequence: TGTGCCAGCAGCCCCGGGGGGTACCAAGAGACCCAGTACTTC. This rearrangement joins TRBV6-5 to TRBJ2-5; 7 bases match TRBD2. The V segment lost 6 bases and the J segment 0 bases; nucleotides outside the gene matches: 4. CDR1 MNHEY and CDR2 SVGAGI come from the germline V gene. CDR3 length: 14 residues.

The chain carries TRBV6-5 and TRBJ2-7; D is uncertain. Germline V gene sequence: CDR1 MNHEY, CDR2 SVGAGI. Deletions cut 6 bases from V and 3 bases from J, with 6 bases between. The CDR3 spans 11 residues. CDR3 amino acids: CASRYDYEQYF. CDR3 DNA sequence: TGTGCCAGCAGGTACGACTACGAGCAGTACTTC.

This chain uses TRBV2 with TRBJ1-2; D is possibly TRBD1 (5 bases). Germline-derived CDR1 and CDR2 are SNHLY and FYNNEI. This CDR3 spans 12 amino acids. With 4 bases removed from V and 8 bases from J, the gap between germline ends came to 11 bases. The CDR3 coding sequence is TGTGCCAGCAGTGTTGGTCAGGGAGGCTACACCTTC. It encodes CASSVGQGGYTF.

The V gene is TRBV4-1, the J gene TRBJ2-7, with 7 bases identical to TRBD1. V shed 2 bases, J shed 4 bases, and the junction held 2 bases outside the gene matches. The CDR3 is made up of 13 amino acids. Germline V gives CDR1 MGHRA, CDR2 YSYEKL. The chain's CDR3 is CASSQQGVYEQYF. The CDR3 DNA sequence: TGCGCCAGCAGCCAACAGGGGGTTTACGAGCAGTACTTC.

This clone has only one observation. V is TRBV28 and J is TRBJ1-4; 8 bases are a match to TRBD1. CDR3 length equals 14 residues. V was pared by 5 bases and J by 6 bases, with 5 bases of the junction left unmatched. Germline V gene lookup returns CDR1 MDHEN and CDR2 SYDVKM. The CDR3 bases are TGTGCCAGCAGTCCCGGACAGGGACATGAAAAACTGTTTTTT. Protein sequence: CASSPGQGHEKLFF.

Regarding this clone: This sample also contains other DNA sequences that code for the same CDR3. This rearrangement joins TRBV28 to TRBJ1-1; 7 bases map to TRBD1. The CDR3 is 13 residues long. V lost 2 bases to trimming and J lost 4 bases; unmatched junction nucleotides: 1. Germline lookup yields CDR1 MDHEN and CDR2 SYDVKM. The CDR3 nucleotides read TGTGCCAGCAGTTTAAGGGGGCTCACTGAAGCTTTCTTT. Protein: CASSLRGLTEAFF.

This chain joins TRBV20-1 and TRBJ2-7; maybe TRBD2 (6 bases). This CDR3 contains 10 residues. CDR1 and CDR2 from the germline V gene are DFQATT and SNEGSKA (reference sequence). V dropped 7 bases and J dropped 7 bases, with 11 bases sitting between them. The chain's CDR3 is CSVAGSEQYF. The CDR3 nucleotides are TGCAGTGTTGCGGGGAGTGAGCAGTACTTC.

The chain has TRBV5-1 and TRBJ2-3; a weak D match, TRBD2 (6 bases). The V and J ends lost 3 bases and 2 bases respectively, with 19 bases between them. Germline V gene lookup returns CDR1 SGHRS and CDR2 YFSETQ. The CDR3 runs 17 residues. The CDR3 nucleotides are TGCGCCAGCAGCTCTGGGTGGGTAGCGGAAACCACAGATACGCAGTATTTT. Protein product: CASSSGWVAETTDTQYF.

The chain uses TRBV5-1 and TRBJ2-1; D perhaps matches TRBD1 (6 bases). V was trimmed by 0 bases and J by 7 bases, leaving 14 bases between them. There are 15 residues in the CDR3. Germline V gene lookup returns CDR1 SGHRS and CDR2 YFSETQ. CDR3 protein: CASSLDLQGVNEQFF. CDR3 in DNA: TGCGCCAGCAGCTTGGACTTACAGGGCGTAAATGAGCAGTTCTTC.

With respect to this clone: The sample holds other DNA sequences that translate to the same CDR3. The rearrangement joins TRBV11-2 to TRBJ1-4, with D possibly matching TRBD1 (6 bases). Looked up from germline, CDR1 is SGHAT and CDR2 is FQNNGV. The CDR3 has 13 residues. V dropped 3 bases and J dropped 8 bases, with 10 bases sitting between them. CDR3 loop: CASSLGAREKLFF. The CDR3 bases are TGTGCCAGCAGCTTGGGGGCACGGGAAAAACTGTTTTTT.

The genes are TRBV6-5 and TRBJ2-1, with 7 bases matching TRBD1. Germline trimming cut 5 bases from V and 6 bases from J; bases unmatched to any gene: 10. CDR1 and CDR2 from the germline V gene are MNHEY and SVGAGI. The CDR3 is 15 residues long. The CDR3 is CASSRQGLVANEQFF. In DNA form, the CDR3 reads TGTGCCAGCAGTAGACAGGGTTTGGTGGCCAATGAGCAGTTCTTC.